The T cell receptor beta chain under discussion was sequenced for a study of CD8 T cells in Susac syndrome. RNA amounts of roughly 0.5 to 1 ug underwent reverse transcription with random hexamers. The amplification used immunoSEQ multiplex PCR on TCR beta CDR3; it spanned 54 Vbeta and 13 Jbeta. TCRdb independently ran MiXCR on the immunoSEQ multiplex PCR reads; one entry per CDR3 protein. This table holds 400,000 to 550,000 distinct CDR3 sequences, around 85% found once. This CDR3 contains 15 residues. Trimming shortened V by 6 bases and J by 0 bases, and 14 bases separated the two germline ends. Germline CDR1 is MNHEY and CDR2 is SMNVEV (reference sequence). The authors sequenced TCR beta from blood CD8+ and CD4+ T cells. The multiple sclerosis control group consisted of treatment-naive patients whose relapsing-remitting disease, which was either stable or active, fulfilled revised McDonald criteria. Negative magnetic isolation gave CD8+ and CD4+ cells; FACS enriched CD8+ TEMRA.

The V gene is TRBV27, the J gene TRBJ1-1, with D maybe TRBD1 (6 bases). Sequenced input: CD8+ T cells from PBMCs. The TCR sequence derives from a human donor with multiple sclerosis. The CDR3, as DNA: TGTGCCAGCAGCCTGGACAGCCCCATGAACACTGAAGCTTTCTTT. It codes for CASSLDSPMNTEAFF.